The subject of this entry is one TCR beta chain. This record comes from a study of T-cell reconstitution after alpha-beta-depleted transplantation in children. CDR1 is MNHEY, CDR2 SVGEGT, per germline. The CDR3 has 15 amino acids. Unmatched junction bases numbered 13, after V lost 8 bases and J lost 4 bases. During its preparation, the TCRbeta library received unique molecular identifiers. TCRdb re-called the PCR reads with MiXCR, one entry per CDR3 protein. The repertoire holds a few hundred thousand distinct CDR3 sequences, with about a tenth as singletons. This rearrangement joins TRBV6-2 or TRBV6-3 to TRBJ2-5, with 7 bases identical to TRBD1. The specimen was PBMCs from the stem cell graft donor, collected from the stem cell graft. This receptor was obtained from a human donor who donated a stem cell graft to a child with acute lymphoblastic leukemia. CDR3 bases: TGTGCCAGCCTGGGACAGCCGTCACTGGGAGAGACCCAGTACTTC. Translation: CASLGQPSLGETQYF.